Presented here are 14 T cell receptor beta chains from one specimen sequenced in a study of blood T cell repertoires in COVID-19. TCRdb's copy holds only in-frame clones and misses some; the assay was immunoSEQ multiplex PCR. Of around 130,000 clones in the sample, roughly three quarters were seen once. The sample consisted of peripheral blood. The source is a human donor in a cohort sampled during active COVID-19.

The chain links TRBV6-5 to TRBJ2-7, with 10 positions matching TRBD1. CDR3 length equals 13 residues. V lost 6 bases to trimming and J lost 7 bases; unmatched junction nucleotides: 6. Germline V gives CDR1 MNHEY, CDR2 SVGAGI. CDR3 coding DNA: TGTGCCAGCAGAAGACAGGGGGCCGGGGAGCAGTACTTC. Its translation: CASRRQGAGEQYF.

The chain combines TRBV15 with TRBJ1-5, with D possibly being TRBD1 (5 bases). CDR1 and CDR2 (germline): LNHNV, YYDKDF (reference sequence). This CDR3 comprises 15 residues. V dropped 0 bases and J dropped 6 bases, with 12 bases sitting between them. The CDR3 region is CATSRDWGEGQPQHF. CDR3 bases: TGTGCCACCAGCAGAGATTGGGGGGAAGGTCAGCCCCAGCATTTT.

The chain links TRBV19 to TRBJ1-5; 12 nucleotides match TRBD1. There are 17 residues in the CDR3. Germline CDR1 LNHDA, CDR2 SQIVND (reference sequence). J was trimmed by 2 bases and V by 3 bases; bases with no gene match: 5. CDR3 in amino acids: CASSMGQGAFGNQPQHF. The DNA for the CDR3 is TGTGCCAGTAGTATGGGACAGGGGGCGTTCGGCAATCAGCCCCAGCATTTT.

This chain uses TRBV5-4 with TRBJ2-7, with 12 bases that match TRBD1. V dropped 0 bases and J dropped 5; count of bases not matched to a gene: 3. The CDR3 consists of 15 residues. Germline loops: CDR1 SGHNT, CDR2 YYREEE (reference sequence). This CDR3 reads CASSLEGQGANEQYF. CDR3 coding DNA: TGTGCCAGCAGCTTGGAGGGACAGGGGGCCAACGAGCAGTACTTC.

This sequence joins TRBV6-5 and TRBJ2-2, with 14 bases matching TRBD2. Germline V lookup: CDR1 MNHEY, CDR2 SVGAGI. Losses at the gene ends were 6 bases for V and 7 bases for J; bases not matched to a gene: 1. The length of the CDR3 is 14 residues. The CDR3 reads CASRGLAGGGELFF. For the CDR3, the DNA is TGTGCCAGCAGAGGACTAGCGGGAGGCGGGGAGCTGTTTTTT.

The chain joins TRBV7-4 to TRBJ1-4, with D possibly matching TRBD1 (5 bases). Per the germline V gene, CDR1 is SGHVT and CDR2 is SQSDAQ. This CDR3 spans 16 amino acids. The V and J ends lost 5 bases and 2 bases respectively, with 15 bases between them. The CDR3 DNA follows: TGTGCCAGCAGCCTGGGCGGGGACGGGACTAATGAAAAACTGTTTTTT. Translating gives CASSLGGDGTNEKLFF. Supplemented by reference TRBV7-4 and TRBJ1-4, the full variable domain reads GAGVSQSPRYKVAKRGRDVALRCDSISGHVTLYWYRQTLGQGSEVLTYSQSDAQRDKSGRPSGRFSAERPERSVSTLKIQRTEQGDSAVYLCASSLGGDGTNEKLFFGSGTQLSVL.

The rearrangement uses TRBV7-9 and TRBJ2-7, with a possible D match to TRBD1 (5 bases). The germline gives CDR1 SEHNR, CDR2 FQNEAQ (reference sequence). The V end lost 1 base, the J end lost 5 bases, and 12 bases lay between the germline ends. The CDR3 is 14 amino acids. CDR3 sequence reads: CASSLGGELDEQYF. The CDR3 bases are TGTGCCAGCAGCTTAGGGGGCGAGCTGGACGAGCAGTACTTC. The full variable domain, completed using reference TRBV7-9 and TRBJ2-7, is DTGVSQNPRHKITKRGQNVTFRCDPISEHNRLYWYRQTLGQGPEFLTYFQNEAQLEKSRLLSDRFSAERPKGSFSTLEIQRTEQGDSAMYLCASSLGGELDEQYFGPGTRLTVT.

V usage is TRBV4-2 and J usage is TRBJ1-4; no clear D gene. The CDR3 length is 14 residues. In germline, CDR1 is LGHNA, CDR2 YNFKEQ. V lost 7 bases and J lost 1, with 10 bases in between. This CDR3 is CASTTTGTNEKLFF. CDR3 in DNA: TGTGCCAGCACCACAACGGGAACTAATGAAAAACTGTTTTTT.

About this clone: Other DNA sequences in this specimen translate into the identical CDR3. The CDR3 DNA reads as TGTGCCAGTAGTCCCGGGACAGGTTCCTACGAGCAGTACTTC. Residues: CASSPGTGSYEQYF. The chain joins TRBV19 to TRBJ2-7, with TRBD1 matching over 8 bases. The CDR3 length is 14 residues. The germline CDR1 and CDR2 sequences are LNHDA and SQIVND (reference sequence). V was clipped by 5 bases and J by 1 base; unmatched bases: 4.

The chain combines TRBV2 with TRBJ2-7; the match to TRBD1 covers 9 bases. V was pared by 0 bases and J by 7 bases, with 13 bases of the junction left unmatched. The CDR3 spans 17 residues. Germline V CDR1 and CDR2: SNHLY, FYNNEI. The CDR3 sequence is CASSEAQAGTGNGEQYF. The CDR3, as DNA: TGTGCCAGCAGTGAAGCCCAGGCCGGGACAGGGAATGGGGAGCAGTACTTC.

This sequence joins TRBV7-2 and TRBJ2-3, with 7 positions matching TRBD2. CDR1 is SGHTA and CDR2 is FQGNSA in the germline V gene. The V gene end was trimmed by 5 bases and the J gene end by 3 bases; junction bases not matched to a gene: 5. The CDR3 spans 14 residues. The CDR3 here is CASSEWGGTDTQYF. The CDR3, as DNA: TGTGCCAGCAGCGAGTGGGGGGGGACAGATACGCAGTATTTT.

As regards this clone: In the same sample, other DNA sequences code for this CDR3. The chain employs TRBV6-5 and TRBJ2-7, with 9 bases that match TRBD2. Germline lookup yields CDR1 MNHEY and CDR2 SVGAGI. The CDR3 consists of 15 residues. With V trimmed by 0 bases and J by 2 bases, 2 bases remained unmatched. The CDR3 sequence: CASSYSLAGAYEQYF. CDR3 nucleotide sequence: TGTGCCAGCAGTTACTCATTAGCGGGAGCCTACGAGCAGTACTTC.

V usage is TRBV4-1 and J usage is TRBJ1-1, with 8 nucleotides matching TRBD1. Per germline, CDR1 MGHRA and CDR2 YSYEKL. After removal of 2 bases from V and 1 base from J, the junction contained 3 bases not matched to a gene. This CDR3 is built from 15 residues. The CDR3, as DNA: TGCGCCAGCAGCCAAAAACAGGGGGGGAACACTGAAGCTTTCTTT. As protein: CASSQKQGGNTEAFF.

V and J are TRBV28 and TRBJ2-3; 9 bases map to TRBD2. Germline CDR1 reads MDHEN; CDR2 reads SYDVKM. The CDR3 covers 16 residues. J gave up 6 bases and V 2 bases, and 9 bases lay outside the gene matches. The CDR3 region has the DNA TGTGCCAGCAGTTTAGGCCCCCGGACTAGCGCGGATACGCAGTATTTT. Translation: CASSLGPRTSADTQYF.